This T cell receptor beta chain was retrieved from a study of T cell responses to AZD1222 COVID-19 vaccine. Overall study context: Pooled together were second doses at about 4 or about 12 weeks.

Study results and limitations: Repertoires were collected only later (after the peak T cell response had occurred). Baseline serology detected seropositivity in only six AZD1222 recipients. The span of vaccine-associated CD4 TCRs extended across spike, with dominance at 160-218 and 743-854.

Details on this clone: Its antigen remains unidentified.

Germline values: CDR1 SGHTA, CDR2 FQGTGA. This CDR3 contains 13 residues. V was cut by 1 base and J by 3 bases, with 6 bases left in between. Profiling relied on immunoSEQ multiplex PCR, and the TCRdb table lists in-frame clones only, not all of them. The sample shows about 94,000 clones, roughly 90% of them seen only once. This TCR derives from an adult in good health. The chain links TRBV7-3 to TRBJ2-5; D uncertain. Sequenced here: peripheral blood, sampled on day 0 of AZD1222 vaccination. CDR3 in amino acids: CASSLSPKETQYF. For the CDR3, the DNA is TGTGCCAGCAGCTTAAGCCCGAAAGAGACCCAGTACTTC.